This TCR beta chain comes out of a study of blood T cell repertoires in COVID-19. Study-level information: Spain, Italy and the United States supplied samples that represented acute and convalescent COVID-19. The cDNA or gDNA used as material had been derived from T cells, B-cell-depleted T cells, or PBMCs.

Authors' analysis steps: Cell counts per sample came from amplifying reference gene primers. Generated by immunoSEQ multiplex PCR, the TCRdb table keeps only in-frame clones and is missing some. V, J and clone size derive from that table, while D and trimming were established from the DNA sequence. The sample consists of some 40,000 clones, 80% to 90% of them appearing once. The germline V gene has CDR1 MNHNY and CDR2 SVGAGI (reference sequence). Between the trimmed V and J ends, which lost 6 bases and 2 bases, there was a span of 5 bases. The CDR3 is 12 amino acids. V usage is TRBV6-6 and J usage is TRBJ1-5; no reliable D call. This TCR derives from a middle-aged man with active COVID-19. Sample: peripheral blood. CDR3: CASSVGNQPQHF. CDR3 coding DNA: TGTGCCAGCAGCGTTGGCAATCAGCCCCAGCATTTT.